The 6 T cell receptor beta chains in this list originate from one sample, sequenced in a study of T cell changes during pregnancy in multiple sclerosis. Method: immunoSEQ multiplex PCR; TCRdb's copy keeps in-frame clones and lacks some. There are about 55,000 clones in the sample; over 80% occur only once, and 0.58% lies in the top ten. Sequences were derived from CD4+ T cells from peripheral blood mononuclear cells, sampled in the first trimester of pregnancy. The receptors stem from a female donor with multiple sclerosis, enrolled in a pregnancy study.

The chain combines TRBV30 with TRBJ2-7; TRBD1 is a possible D gene (6 bases). Germline values: CDR1 GTSNPN, CDR2 SVGIG (reference sequence). Trimming stripped 8 bases from V and 3 bases from J, with 14 bases between. This CDR3 has 12 amino acids. This chain's CDR3 is CAAAPDSYEQYF. In DNA form, the CDR3 reads TGTGCCGCTGCCCCGGACAGCTACGAGCAGTACTTC.

This chain connects TRBV5-6 to TRBJ2-7, with a weak D call TRBD2 (6 bases). V shed 3 bases and J shed 7 bases, with 8 bases lying between them. This CDR3 region has 11 residues. Looked up from germline, CDR1 is SGHDT and CDR2 is YYEEEE. The CDR3 DNA reads TGTGCCAGCAGCTCCGGGGGAGAGCAGTACTTC. It codes for CASSSGGEQYF. Using reference TRBV5-6 and TRBJ2-7 for the parts outside the CDR3, the full variable domain is DAGVTQSPTHLIKTRGQQVTLRCSPKSGHDTVSWYQQALGQGPQFIFQYYEEEERQRGNFPDRFSGHQFPNYSSELNVNALLLGDSALYLCASSSGGEQYFGPGTRLTVT.

V and J are TRBV18 and TRBJ2-7; TRBD1 matches at 7 bases. The CDR3 is made up of 13 amino acids. Germline lookup yields CDR1 KGHSH and CDR2 LQKENI. Trimming took 4 bases from V and 5 from J; bases not matched to a gene: 5. For the CDR3, the DNA is TGTGCCAGCTCACTAGGGGGCGACGACGAGCAGTACTTC. It is translated as CASSLGGDDEQYF. Full variable domain (missing parts from reference TRBV18 and TRBJ2-7): NAGVMQNPRHLVRRRGQEARLRCSPMKGHSHVYWYRQLPEEGLKFMVYLQKENIIDESGMPKERFSAEFPKEGPSILRIQQVVRGDSAAYFCASSLGGDDEQYFGPGTRLTVT.

The rearrangement links TRBV7-5 to TRBJ2-7; the DNA was not used to check the table's D call, TRBD1. TRBV7-5 has pseudogene status. This CDR3 is 16 amino acids long. This CDR3 is CARSVAPGGRSYEQYF. The CDR3 coding sequence is TGTGCCAGAAGCGTAGCGCCAGGGGGTAGGTCCTACGAGCAGTACTTC.

The chain links TRBV28 to TRBJ1-4; 8 bases align to TRBD1. V lost 6 bases and J lost 0; bases outside the gene matches: 9. Germline V CDR1 and CDR2: MDHEN, SYDVKM. The CDR3 loop spans 17 amino acids. The CDR3 reads CASRRTGKFSTNEKLFF. The CDR3 nucleotides read TGTGCCAGCAGACGGACAGGGAAGTTTTCAACTAATGAAAAACTGTTTTTT.

The chain combines TRBV10-2 with TRBJ2-7; TRBD2 agrees at 10 bases. V gave up 11 bases and J gave up 7 bases; unmatched junction bases: 14. Germline CDR1 and CDR2: WSHSY and SAAADI. There are 14 residues in the CDR3. CDR3 region: CASIGASGGLEQYF. The DNA for the CDR3 is TGCGCCTCCATCGGGGCTAGCGGGGGACTTGAGCAGTACTTC.